This TCR beta chain is from a study of T cell changes during pregnancy in multiple sclerosis. This clone has a handful of counts. TCRdb keeps only in-frame clones here, not all; method: immunoSEQ multiplex PCR. The sample lists about 110,000 clones, just under 95% occurring once. Looked up from germline, CDR1 is SGHRS and CDR2 is YFSETQ. The V and J ends lost 3 bases and 0 bases, in that order; junction bases with no gene match: 12. The CDR3 consists of 17 residues. The chain links TRBV5-1 to TRBJ2-7, with 7 bases fitting TRBD2. This sequence originates from a female donor with multiple sclerosis, enrolled in a pregnancy study. The sequenced sample was peripheral blood, obtained after pregnancy. CDR3 sequence reads: CASSWGTSALSSYEQYF. CDR3 coding DNA: TGCGCCAGCAGCTGGGGAACTAGCGCACTTAGCTCCTACGAGCAGTACTTC. The full variable domain, its missing parts supplied by reference TRBV5-1 and TRBJ2-7, is KAGVTQTPRYLIKTRGQQVTLSCSPISGHRSVSWYQQTPGQGLQFLFEYFSETQRNKGNFPGRFSGRQFSNSRSEMNVSTLELGDSALYLCASSWGTSALSSYEQYFGPGTRLTVT.